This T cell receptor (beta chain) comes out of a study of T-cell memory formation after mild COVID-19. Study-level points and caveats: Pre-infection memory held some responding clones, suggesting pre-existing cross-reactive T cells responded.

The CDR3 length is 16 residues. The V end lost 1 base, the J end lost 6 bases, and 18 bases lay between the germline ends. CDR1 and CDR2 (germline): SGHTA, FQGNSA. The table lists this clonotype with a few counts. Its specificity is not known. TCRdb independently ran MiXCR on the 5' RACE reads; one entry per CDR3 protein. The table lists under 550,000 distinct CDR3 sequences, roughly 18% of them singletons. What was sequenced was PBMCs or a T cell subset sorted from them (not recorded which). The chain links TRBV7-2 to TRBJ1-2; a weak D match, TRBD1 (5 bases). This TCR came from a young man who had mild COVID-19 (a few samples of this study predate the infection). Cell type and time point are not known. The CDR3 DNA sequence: TGTGCCAGCAGCTTAGGGGCGGGAGGGGCGCCGGATGGCTACACCTTC. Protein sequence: CASSLGAGGAPDGYTF.